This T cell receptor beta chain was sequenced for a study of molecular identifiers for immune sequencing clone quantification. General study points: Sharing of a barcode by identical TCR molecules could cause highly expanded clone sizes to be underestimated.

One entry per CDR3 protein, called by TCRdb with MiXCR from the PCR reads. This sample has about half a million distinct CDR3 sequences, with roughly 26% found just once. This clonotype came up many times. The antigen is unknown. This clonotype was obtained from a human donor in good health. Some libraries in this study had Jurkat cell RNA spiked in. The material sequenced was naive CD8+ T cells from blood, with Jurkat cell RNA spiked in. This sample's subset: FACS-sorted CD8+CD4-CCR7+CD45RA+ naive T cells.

CDR3 protein: CASSLASGLALTYNEQFF. Here the CDR3 DNA reads TGTGCCAGCAGCTTAGCTTCAGGACTAGCGCTAACCTACAATGAGCAGTTCTTC. The chain couples TRBV7-2 to TRBJ2-1; 9 nucleotides align to TRBD2. The junction had 8 bases not matched to a gene; V was cut back by 0 bases and J by 2 bases. The length of the CDR3 is 18 residues. CDR1 and CDR2 from the germline V gene are SGHTA and FQGNSA.